A single T cell receptor (beta chain) is shown here with its context. Its specificity is not known. The study ran its PCR with 60 Vbeta and 13 Jbeta primers. Profiling relied on immunoSEQ multiplex PCR, and the TCRdb table lists in-frame clones only, not all of them. The sample includes some 100,000 clones, around three quarters of them seen just once. The data were obtained in a study of cytomegalovirus exposure and HLA in healthy donors. Study-wide results and caveats: The authors considered a cluster of highly shared sequence variants likely to be a sequencing artifact. In a later analysis, across HLA loci, associated TCR counts were highest for DRB1, lowest for HLA-C. The study found most TCR sequences rare, yet found some public TCRs in many donors.

The germline CDR1 and CDR2 sequences are LGHNA and YSLEER. The CDR3 extends over 15 amino acids. V was trimmed by 5 bases and J by 1 base, leaving 9 bases between them. Material for sequencing was PBMCs. J is TRBJ1-6 and V is TRBV4-3; D may be TRBD1 (6 bases). The clonotype comes from a man aged 40-49 years in good health and CMV-seropositive. The DNA for the CDR3 is TGCGCCAGCAGCAAACAGGGTTCCTATAATTCACCCCTCCACTTT. This sequence encodes CASSKQGSYNSPLHF.